The TCR beta chain described here comes from a study of blood T cell repertoires in COVID-19. Turning to the study itself: There were acute and convalescent COVID-19 samples, and they came from the United States, Italy and Spain. In each case, the material was cDNA or gDNA derived from T cells, B-cell-depleted T cells, or PBMCs.

This CDR3 is 14 amino acids long. Germline V CDR1 and CDR2: SNHLY, FYNNEI. V was pared by 7 bases and J by 2 bases, with 14 bases between. Authors' methods: Estimates of nucleated cell counts were drawn from the amplification of reference gene primers. The data were produced by immunoSEQ multiplex PCR, yet TCRdb's version contains in-frame clones alone and is incomplete. That table furnishes V, J and clone size, whereas the DNA furnished D and trimming. This table has over 150,000 clones, around 80% appearing once. The chain has TRBV2 and TRBJ1-1; a weak D match, TRBD1 (6 bases). The sequence was obtained from a human donor in a cohort sampled during active COVID-19. The specimen was peripheral blood. The CDR3 loop reads CASNPRGANTEAFF. The CDR3 nucleotides are TGTGCCAGCAACCCCAGGGGAGCCAACACTGAAGCTTTCTTT.